Sample share makes the clone carrying this TCR beta chain medium-sized. What it binds is not known. V lost 5 bases and J 4 bases, leaving 23 bases between the germline ends. Looked up from germline, CDR1 is SGHTA and CDR2 is FQGNSA. This CDR3 has 18 residues. The record originates from a study of T cell repertoires in cytomegalovirus infection. Study overall: Public TCR beta signature analysis indicated the presence of both CMV infection and matching HLA type.

Study-level results: Within the response measured ex vivo, HLA-C-restricted CMV-specific TCR beta clonotypes were dominant. The cumulative frequency of public TCR beta families distinguished individuals who carried CMV together with the relevant HLA.

MiXCR, applied by TCRdb to the reads, yields one record per CDR3 protein. The sample shows about 140,000 distinct CDR3 sequences, roughly 6% of them seen only once. This clonotype was obtained from a human donor in good health (CMV status not recorded). Some clones in this sample may be carry-over from other donors' samples. The V call is TRBV7-2, the J call TRBJ1-4, with D possibly being TRBD1 (6 bases). The sequencing input was PBMCs. CDR3 nucleotide sequence: TGTGCCAGCAGCCCTAGACAGGTCGCCTTCAATTTTAATGAAAAACTGTTTTTT. Residues: CASSPRQVAFNFNEKLFF.